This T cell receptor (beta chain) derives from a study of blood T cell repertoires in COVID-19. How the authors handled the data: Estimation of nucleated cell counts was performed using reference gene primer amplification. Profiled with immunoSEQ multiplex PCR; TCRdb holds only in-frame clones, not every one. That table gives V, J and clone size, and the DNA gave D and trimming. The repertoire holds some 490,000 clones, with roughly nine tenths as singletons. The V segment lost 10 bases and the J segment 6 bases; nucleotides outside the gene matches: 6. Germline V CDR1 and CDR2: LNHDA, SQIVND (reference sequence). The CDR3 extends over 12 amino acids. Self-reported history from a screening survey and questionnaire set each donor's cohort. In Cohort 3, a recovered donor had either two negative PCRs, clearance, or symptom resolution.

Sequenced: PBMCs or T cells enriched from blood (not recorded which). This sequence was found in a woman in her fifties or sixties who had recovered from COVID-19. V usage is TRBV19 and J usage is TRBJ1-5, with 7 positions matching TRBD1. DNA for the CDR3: TGTGCCAAAACGACAGGGCGTCAGCCCCAGCATTTT. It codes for CAKTTGRQPQHF.